The 3 T cell receptor beta chains in this list originate from one sample, sequenced in a study of blood T cells in healthy people across ages. Alongside a J-beta primer mix, a sample-barcoded 5' primer served in a second PCR lasting about 7 to 12 cycles. TCRdb ran MiXCR on the 5' RACE reads and lists one entry per CDR3 protein. Here the sample spans more than 1,400,000 distinct CDR3 sequences, 42% being singletons. Sequenced: blood. Source of these receptors: a woman aged 18-29 years in good health.

This clonotype was found a few times. The junction shows a germline mismatch at one end, possibly a read error. This chain uses TRBV12-3 or TRBV12-4 with TRBJ2-7; D not resolved. There are 14 residues in the CDR3. CDR3 sequence reads: CASGFRPRWYEQYF. The CDR3 DNA follows: TGTGCCAGCGGTTTTAGGCCCCGGTGGTACGAGCAGTACTTC.

This sequence joins TRBV7-9 and TRBJ2-7; a weak D match, TRBD1 (6 bases). Per germline, CDR1 SEHNR and CDR2 FQNEAQ (reference sequence). Trimming removed 4 bases at V and 7 bases at J, with 17 bases between. This CDR3 spans 14 amino acids. Here the CDR3 DNA reads TGTGCCAGCAGCTCATTTCGGACAGACAATGAGCAGTACTTC. Residues: CASSSFRTDNEQYF.

The rearrangement links TRBV20-1 to TRBJ1-2; no firm D call. Germline lookup yields CDR1 DFQATT and CDR2 SNEGSKA (reference sequence). This CDR3 contains 12 residues. V dropped 1 base and J dropped 8 bases, with 11 bases sitting between them. The CDR3 region is CSARARKEGYTF. CDR3 in DNA: TGCAGTGCTAGAGCGAGAAAGGAGGGCTACACCTTC.